These 14 T cell receptor beta chains originate from one sample sequenced in a study of cytomegalovirus exposure and HLA in healthy donors. PCR amplification relied on 60 Vbeta primers (plus 13 Jbeta primers). The repertoire was sequenced with immunoSEQ multiplex PCR; TCRdb's copy has only in-frame clones and lacks some. The table lists 110,000 or so clones, 70% to 80% of them singletons. Material for sequencing was PBMCs. The receptor set was obtained from a man aged 50 or older in good health and CMV-seropositive.

The V gene is TRBV5-1, the J gene TRBJ2-3; a weak D match, TRBD2 (5 bases). V dropped 4 bases and J dropped 6 bases, with 15 bases sitting between them. The CDR3 covers 14 residues. CDR1 is SGHRS, CDR2 YFSETQ, per germline. The CDR3 sequence: CASSLNPGSDTQYF. The CDR3 coding sequence is TGCGCCAGCAGCCTAAACCCGGGGTCGGATACGCAGTATTTT.

CDR3 residues: CASSPGGAGETQYF. The CDR3 DNA reads TGTGCCAGCAGCCCTGGTGGGGCCGGTGAGACCCAGTACTTC. This chain connects TRBV4-2 to TRBJ2-5; a weak D match, TRBD1 (5 bases). V lost 4 bases to trimming and J lost 5 bases, with 14 bases between them. Looked up from germline, CDR1 is LGHNA and CDR2 is YNFKEQ. This CDR3 is 14 amino acids long.

The chain joins TRBV4-3 to TRBJ1-6; no clear D gene. V was pared by 2 bases and J by 5 bases, with 16 bases between. The CDR3 contains 17 residues. The germline V gene encodes CDR1 LGHNA and CDR2 YSLEER. For the CDR3, the DNA is TGCGCCAGCAGCCAACGTTTTGGCGCAGGCGATAATTCACCCCTCCACTTT. The encoded protein is CASSQRFGAGDNSPLHF.

CDR3 nucleotide sequence: TGTGCCAGCAGCTTTGGGGGGGACTGGGCCTACGAGCAGTACTTC. Encoded protein: CASSFGGDWAYEQYF. V gene TRBV5-4 combines with J gene TRBJ2-7, with 7 bases lining up with TRBD2. This CDR3 region has 15 residues. Germline CDR1 reads SGHNT; CDR2 reads YYREEE (reference sequence). The V segment lost 2 bases and the J segment 2 bases; nucleotides outside the gene matches: 7.

This rearrangement joins TRBV11-2 to TRBJ2-5; 8 nucleotides line up with TRBD1. CDR3 length: 15 residues. Germline values: CDR1 SGHAT, CDR2 FQNNGV. V lost 5 bases to trimming and J lost 4 bases; unmatched junction nucleotides: 9. CDR3 sequence (DNA): TGTGCCAGCAGCCTTTCGGGACAGGAGAGAGAGACCCAGTACTTC. Amino acids: CASSLSGQERETQYF. Full variable domain (outside the CDR3, taken from reference TRBV11-2 and TRBJ2-5): EAGVAQSPRYKIIEKRQSVAFWCNPISGHATLYWYQQILGQGPKLLIQFQNNGVVDDSQLPKDRFSAERLKGVDSTLKIQPAKLEDSAVYLCASSLSGQERETQYFGPGTRLLVL.

V gene TRBV5-1 combines with J gene TRBJ2-3; TRBD2 agrees at 16 bases. This CDR3 comprises 18 residues. V was pared by 4 bases and J by 2 bases, with 7 bases of the junction left unmatched. Germline V CDR1 and CDR2: SGHRS, YFSETQ. The CDR3 here is CASSLTGTSGGVTDTQYF. CDR3 sequence (DNA): TGCGCCAGCAGCCTAACCGGGACTAGCGGGGGGGTCACAGATACGCAGTATTTT.

The CDR3 reads CASSYGDTQPQHF. The CDR3 DNA is TGTGCCAGCAGCTACGGGGATACTCAGCCCCAGCATTTT. The rearrangement uses TRBV5-4 and TRBJ1-5; D not resolved. Germline V lookup: CDR1 SGHNT, CDR2 YYREEE (reference sequence). The CDR3 runs to 13 residues. Between the trimmed V and J ends, which lost 3 bases and 6 bases, there was a span of 10 bases.

J is TRBJ2-1 and V is TRBV6-4; 9 positions agree with TRBD1. CDR1 and CDR2 from the germline V gene are MRHNA and SNTAGT. After removal of 5 bases from V and 9 bases from J, the junction contained 14 bases not matched to a gene. This CDR3 contains 16 residues. The CDR3 loop is CASSYPSGTGWIEQFF. DNA for the CDR3: TGTGCCAGCAGTTACCCCTCCGGGACAGGGTGGATTGAGCAGTTCTTC.

V is TRBV27 and J is TRBJ2-7; TRBD1 matches at 8 bases. The CDR3 sequence is 11 residues long. V trimming: 3 bases; J trimming: 9 bases; junction bases outside the gene matches: 1. The germline V gene encodes CDR1 MNHEY and CDR2 SMNVEV (reference sequence). The CDR3 protein is CASSFGTGQYF. The CDR3 DNA reads as TGTGCCAGCAGTTTCGGGACAGGGCAGTACTTC.

In this sample, this clone turned up many times. The rearrangement uses TRBV6-4 and TRBJ2-2, with 9 bases matching TRBD1. The CDR3 sequence is 14 residues long. V was pared by 4 bases and J by 3 bases, with 0 bases of the junction left unmatched. CDR1 is MRHNA and CDR2 is SNTAGT in the germline V gene. The CDR3 here is CASSGQGDTGELFF. CDR3 bases: TGTGCCAGCAGTGGACAGGGGGACACCGGGGAGCTGTTTTTT.

This clone was recorded only once. The chain joins TRBV7-2 to TRBJ2-5, with 7 nucleotides matching TRBD1. The better agreement between TRBJ2-7 and the DNA end casts doubt on the J call. This CDR3 has 14 residues. CDR1 is SGHTA and CDR2 is FQGNSA in the germline V gene. The CDR3 nucleotides are TGTGCCAGCAGCCCGGGACAGCTTTACTACGAGCAGTACTTC. It codes for CASSPGQLYYEQYF.

This clone was seen only once. V and J are TRBV7-9 and TRBJ1-5; no firm D call. Trimming took 0 bases from V and 3 from J, leaving 12 bases between them. The CDR3 has 16 amino acids. The germline CDR1 and CDR2 sequences are SEHNR and FQNEAQ (reference sequence). DNA for the CDR3: TGTGCCAGCAGCTTAGCGCTGGGCCGGTTCAATCAGCCCCAGCATTTT. Its translation is CASSLALGRFNQPQHF.

This clone came up a few times. The V gene is TRBV7-9, the J gene TRBJ1-1; 7 nucleotides align to TRBD1. The CDR3 runs 14 residues. The V segment lost 7 bases and the J segment 1 base; nucleotides outside the gene matches: 6. CDR1 and CDR2 (germline): SEHNR, FQNEAQ (reference sequence). The CDR3 DNA is TGTGCCAGCACCCTAACAGGGGAGAACACTGAAGCTTTCTTT. It encodes CASTLTGENTEAFF.

V and J are TRBV6-1 and TRBJ2-4; D unresolved. CDR1 MNHNS and CDR2 SASEGT come from the germline V gene. Trimming cost V 3 bases and J 1 base, with 16 bases left between them. This CDR3 has 17 amino acids. The CDR3 nucleotides read TGTGCCAGCAGTGAGCGAGTTGAAAAATTCGCCAAAAACATTCAGTACTTC. Translation gives CASSERVEKFAKNIQYF.